This T cell receptor beta chain was sequenced in a study of blood T cells in healthy people across ages. Points from the study as a whole: The donors' CMV status was not determined, possibly confounding changes in expanded clonotypes.

A second PCR of 7 to 11 cycles used a sample-barcoded 5' primer and a J-beta primer mix. TCRdb redid the calling of the 5' RACE reads with MiXCR, one entry per CDR3 protein. The data contain 780,000 or so distinct CDR3 sequences, about 55% of them singletons. Drawn from each donor were approximately 9.5 milliliters of peripheral blood. With respect to this clonotype: The antigen remains undetermined.

V lost 0 bases and J 1 base, leaving 7 bases between the germline ends. Per the germline V gene, CDR1 is SGHRS and CDR2 is YFSETQ. This CDR3 spans 15 amino acids. Specimen: blood. This sequence originates from a man older than 75 in good health. The rearrangement joins TRBV5-1 to TRBJ1-4, with D unresolved. CDR3 DNA sequence: TGCGCCAGCAGCTTGGGGGGAGAAACTAATGAAAAACTGTTTTTT. Translation gives CASSLGGETNEKLFF.